The sample holds one count of the clone carrying this TCR beta chain. At one boundary the junction diverges from the germline segment, which might be a read error. This entry is derived from a study of blood T cell repertoires in COVID-19. The CDR3 runs to 15 residues. Germline CDR1 and CDR2: MNHEY and SMNVEV (reference sequence). Assay used: immunoSEQ multiplex PCR; TCRdb lists only in-frame clones, some missing. The sample consists of some 150,000 clones, over 80% of them appearing once. V and J are TRBV27 and TRBJ1-6; the D gene is possibly TRBD1 (6 bases). Sequenced sample: peripheral blood. The receptor was isolated from a woman aged 40 to 50 with active or convalescent COVID-19. CDR3 in DNA: TGTGCCAGCAGTTCCACAGGACCCAGGGGTTCACCCTTCCACTTT. It specifies CASSSTGPRGSPFHF.